This T cell receptor beta chain derives from a study of graft-versus-host responses after intestinal transplantation. Findings and limits, study-wide: GvH clones occurred in recipient marrow; some first appeared in ileum or blood.

There are a few counts of this clone. Its antigen is not identified. Sequencing used immunoSEQ multiplex PCR; TCRdb keeps in-frame clones, though not all of them. The sample includes some 100,000 clones, over 80% of them seen just once. This TCR was recovered from a human donor who was the organ donor for an intestinal transplant. The sample was unstimulated CD8+ T cells sorted from spleen or lymph node cells, taken before transplant.

CDR3 coding DNA: TGTGCCAGCAGCCCGACTTACTACAATGAGCAGTTCTTC. It specifies CASSPTYYNEQFF. The J gene is TRBJ2-1, the V gene TRBV5-6, with D unclear. The V gene lost 4 bases and the J gene lost 3 bases, with 8 bases spanning the gap. The CDR3 length is 13 residues. Per the germline V gene, CDR1 is SGHDT and CDR2 is YYEEEE.